A single sample gave rise to the 15 T cell receptor beta chains below, sequenced in a study of T-cell reconstitution after alpha-beta-depleted transplantation in children. Preparing the TCRbeta library involved the use of unique molecular identifiers. TCRdb processed the PCR reads anew with MiXCR; each CDR3 protein has one entry. The repertoire holds 750,000 to 950,000 distinct CDR3 sequences, with approximately 15% as singletons. Sequenced here: PBMCs, mostly from graft donor cells, sampled 360 days after TCRalphabeta/CD19-depleted stem cell transplant. The source of these receptors is a male patient aged 5 to 17 who had a stem cell transplant for acute lymphoblastic leukemia, so the T cells may come from the graft donor.

Only a few counts were recorded for this clonotype. The chain joins TRBV27 to TRBJ2-2; no firm D call. CDR3 length equals 15 residues. CDR1 MNHEY and CDR2 SMNVEV come from the germline V gene (reference sequence). V dropped 4 bases and J dropped 4 bases, with 13 bases sitting between them. The CDR3 region is CASSYKVEATGELFF. In DNA form, the CDR3 reads TGTGCCAGCAGTTACAAAGTAGAAGCCACCGGGGAGCTGTTTTTT.

This chain uses TRBV12-3 or TRBV12-4 with TRBJ1-3; D remains unclear. With 1 base removed from V and 5 bases from J, the gap between germline ends came to 12 bases. The CDR3 has 15 residues. The CDR3 loop reads CASSLVVAVRNTIYF. CDR3 DNA sequence: TGTGCCAGCAGTTTAGTGGTCGCAGTAAGAAACACCATATATTTT.

The chain carries TRBV14 and TRBJ2-3; D not resolved. Looked up from germline, CDR1 is SGHDN and CDR2 is FVKESK. V dropped 3 bases and J dropped 6 bases, with 7 bases sitting between them. The CDR3 runs to 12 residues. The CDR3 protein is CASSQTLDTQYF. The DNA of the CDR3 is TGTGCCAGCAGCCAGACCCTGGATACGCAGTATTTT.

This clonotype was detected many times. The chain employs TRBV5-1 and TRBJ2-3, with 10 bases aligning to TRBD2. The junction had 8 bases not matched to a gene; V was cut back by 4 bases and J by 3 bases. The V gene's germline CDR1 is SGHRS and CDR2 YFSETQ. The CDR3 runs to 16 residues. The CDR3: CASSILAGVGTDTQYF. In nucleotides, the CDR3 is TGCGCCAGCAGCATCCTAGCGGGAGTAGGTACAGATACGCAGTATTTT.

The rearrangement joins TRBV7-9 to TRBJ2-5, with D tentatively TRBD1 (5 bases). V was cut by 1 base and J by 1 base, with 13 bases left in between. Germline V gene sequence: CDR1 SEHNR, CDR2 FQNEAQ (reference sequence). This CDR3 comprises 16 residues. CDR3 protein: CASSLGTTERQETQYF. CDR3 DNA sequence: TGTGCCAGCAGCTTAGGAACGACAGAACGCCAAGAGACCCAGTACTTC.

The chain couples TRBV13 to TRBJ2-2, with 8 bases identical to TRBD2. CDR3 length: 16 residues. V lost 5 bases to trimming and J lost 6 bases; unmatched junction nucleotides: 11. Germline CDR1 PRHDT, CDR2 FYEKMQ (reference sequence). The CDR3 is CASSLLREVDPGELFF. In nucleotides, the CDR3 is TGTGCCAGCAGCCTCCTGCGGGAGGTTGACCCCGGGGAGCTGTTTTTT.

The chain has TRBV9 and TRBJ2-1; either TRBD1 or TRBD2 may supply D (5 bases each). The CDR3 covers 17 residues. Germline CDR1 is SGDLS and CDR2 is YYNGEE. V lost 0 bases, J lost 0 bases, and 13 bases lay in between. The CDR3 here is CASSVAWGGGSYNEQFF. As DNA, the CDR3 is TGTGCCAGCAGCGTAGCGTGGGGTGGGGGCTCCTACAATGAGCAGTTCTTC.

The chain carries TRBV23-1 and TRBJ2-1, with a tentative D call TRBD2 (6 bases). TRBV23-1 is an open reading frame, and its role is uncertain. There are 17 residues in the CDR3. The germline V and J ends were trimmed by 0 bases and 1 base, with 13 bases remaining between them. CDR3 nucleotides: TGCGCCAGCAGTCAATCGAGGAGGGCTGGGTCCTACAATGAGCAGTTCTTC. Translation: CASSQSRRAGSYNEQFF.

CDR3 sequence: CASSDLDSYNEQFF. The CDR3, as DNA: TGTGCCAGTAGTGACCTGGACTCCTACAATGAGCAGTTCTTC. The chain is built from TRBV19 and TRBJ2-1, with no clear D. Germline values: CDR1 LNHDA, CDR2 SQIVND (reference sequence). V was clipped by 5 bases and J by 0 bases, with 8 bases between them. The CDR3 runs to 14 residues.

This clonotype was seen more than once but under ten times. The rearrangement links TRBV10-3 to TRBJ2-7; D unresolved. This CDR3 contains 14 residues. The germline CDR1 and CDR2 sequences are ENHRY and SYGVKD. The V and J ends lost 9 bases and 2 bases respectively, with 17 bases between them. Here the CDR3 reads CAMAQSDGTYEQYF. The CDR3 DNA follows: TGTGCCATGGCTCAGTCGGACGGAACCTACGAGCAGTACTTC.

The genes are TRBV5-1 and TRBJ2-7, with 8 nucleotides matching TRBD2. The germline V gene has CDR1 SGHRS and CDR2 YFSETQ. Trimming at V came to 4 bases and at J to 2 bases, leaving 8 bases not matched to a gene. This CDR3 is 15 amino acids long. The CDR3 loop reads CASSPQGLEAYEQYF. The CDR3 nucleotides read TGCGCCAGCAGCCCCCAGGGACTAGAGGCCTACGAGCAGTACTTC.

This clonotype was detected many times. The V call is TRBV5-1, the J call TRBJ2-2; 7 bases are a match to TRBD1. CDR1 SGHRS and CDR2 YFSETQ come from the germline V gene. The CDR3 is 15 residues long. Unmatched junction bases numbered 5, after V lost 3 bases and J lost 3 bases. For the CDR3, the DNA is TGCGCCAGCAGCTACAGGGGCGCGTACACCGGGGAGCTGTTTTTT. The encoded protein is CASSYRGAYTGELFF. The full variable domain, rest sourced from reference TRBV5-1 and TRBJ2-2, is KAGVTQTPRYLIKTRGQQVTLSCSPISGHRSVSWYQQTPGQGLQFLFEYFSETQRNKGNFPGRFSGRQFSNSRSEMNVSTLELGDSALYLCASSYRGAYTGELFFGEGSRLTVL.

The table lists this clonotype with a few counts. This chain uses TRBV9 with TRBJ2-7; D unresolved. The CDR3 is 16 amino acids. Germline V lookup: CDR1 SGDLS, CDR2 YYNGEE. The ends were cut back, 0 bases at V and 2 bases at J, with 15 bases in the middle. DNA of the CDR3: TGTGCCAGCAGCGTAGGGGTTAGGGCGTCCACCTACGAGCAGTACTTC. This sequence encodes CASSVGVRASTYEQYF.

This clonotype has just a few counts. The J gene is TRBJ2-3, the V gene TRBV7-6, with 12 bases aligning to TRBD2. The CDR3 length is 20 residues. V was pared by 3 bases and J by 2 bases, with 15 bases of the junction left unmatched. Germline V gene data show CDR1 as SGHVS and CDR2 as FNYEAQ. CDR3 amino acids: CASSLIVLAGGFGSTDTQYF. CDR3 nucleotides: TGTGCCAGCAGCTTGATAGTACTAGCGGGAGGATTTGGGTCCACAGATACGCAGTATTTT.

The chain links TRBV20-1 to TRBJ1-2; D might be TRBD1 (5 bases). The germline V gene encodes CDR1 DFQATT and CDR2 SNEGSKA (reference sequence). CDR3 length: 13 amino acids. V lost 0 bases and J lost 7, with 12 bases in between. The CDR3 protein is CSARDGTLGGYTF. The CDR3 region has the DNA TGCAGTGCTAGAGATGGGACCTTAGGTGGCTACACCTTC.